Listed here are 27 T cell receptor beta chains from one sample, sequenced in a study of T cells in localized non-small cell lung cancer. Using immunoSEQ multiplex PCR, the repertoire was profiled, and TCRdb retains in-frame clones only, with some absent. The sample consists of 29,000 or so clones, more than 70% of them appearing once. This specimen consisted of peripheral blood, obtained before any cancer treatment. These receptors were taken from a female donor older than 55 with stage III squamous cell lung carcinoma.

This sequence joins TRBV28 and TRBJ2-5, with 7 bases lining up with TRBD1. V shed 1 base, J shed 7 bases, and the junction held 6 bases outside the gene matches. This CDR3 spans 14 amino acids. Germline V gene lookup returns CDR1 MDHEN and CDR2 SYDVKM. CDR3 bases: TGTGCCAGCAGTTTATTTGGGACAGAGGGGACCCAGTACTTC. It encodes CASSLFGTEGTQYF.

V gene TRBV15 combines with J gene TRBJ2-7; 10 bases align to TRBD1. The CDR3 has 15 amino acids. V was pared by 0 bases and J by 2 bases, with 1 base of the junction left unmatched. The V gene's germline CDR1 is LNHNV and CDR2 YYDKDF (reference sequence). The DNA of the CDR3 is TGTGCCACCAGCAGAGATGGGACAGGGGCCTACGAGCAGTACTTC. Translating it yields CATSRDGTGAYEQYF.

This clone was detected once. The V and J genes are TRBV7-7 and TRBJ1-3; 7 bases agree with TRBD1. Germline V gene data show CDR1 as SSHAT and CDR2 as FNYEAQ (reference sequence). Germline trimming cut 5 bases from V and 8 bases from J; bases unmatched to any gene: 9. This CDR3 is 14 amino acids long. The CDR3: CASSPSPGGDTIYF. CDR3 coding DNA: TGTGCCAGCAGCCCCTCGCCAGGGGGGGACACCATATATTTT.

V gene TRBV2 combines with J gene TRBJ1-3; D gene ambiguous. Looked up from germline, CDR1 is SNHLY and CDR2 is FYNNEI. V gave up 4 bases and J gave up 0 bases, with 16 bases separating them. This CDR3 contains 17 residues. CDR3 DNA: TGTGCCAGCAGTGGGATACAGAGTACCCCCTCTGGAAACACCATATATTTT. Its translation: CASSGIQSTPSGNTIYF.

V is TRBV6-5 and J is TRBJ1-5; 7 bases match TRBD1. Germline assignment: CDR1 MNHEY and CDR2 SVGAGI. The CDR3 length is 13 residues. V shed 0 bases, J shed 13 bases, and the junction held 6 bases outside the gene matches. The CDR3 spells CASSYSRDSKQHF. CDR3 sequence (DNA): TGTGCCAGCAGTTACTCCCGGGACAGCAAACAGCATTTT.

J is TRBJ2-7 and V is TRBV30, with TRBD1 matching over 10 bases. Germline V gene data show CDR1 as GTSNPN and CDR2 as SVGIG (reference sequence). This CDR3 is 13 amino acids long. Written as DNA, the CDR3 is TGTGGACAGGGGGCCCCAAACTCCTACGAGCAGTACTTC. Translation: CGQGAPNSYEQYF.

DNA of the CDR3: TGTGCCAGCAACCCGGGGGGTTTTTCTTACGAGCAGTACTTC. It encodes CASNPGGFSYEQYF. The chain joins TRBV11-2 to TRBJ2-7; TRBD2 aligns across 7 bases. Germline V gene lookup returns CDR1 SGHAT and CDR2 FQNNGV. With 7 bases clipped from V and 4 bases from J, the junction kept 10 bases outside the gene matches. This CDR3 has 14 residues.

The V call is TRBV29-1, the J call TRBJ1-1; TRBD1 might be the D (5 bases). The CDR3 runs 15 residues. Germline V gene lookup returns CDR1 SQVTM and CDR2 ANQGSEA. The germline V and J ends were trimmed by 7 bases and 0 bases, with 18 bases remaining between them. The chain's CDR3 is CSASAGWGMNTEAFF. Written as DNA, the CDR3 is TGCAGCGCATCAGCAGGGTGGGGAATGAACACTGAAGCTTTCTTT.

This rearrangement joins TRBV13 to TRBJ2-3; 10 bases map to TRBD2. The V gene end was trimmed by 10 bases and the J gene end by 3 bases; junction bases not matched to a gene: 10. There are 15 residues in the CDR3. Germline V lookup: CDR1 PRHDT, CDR2 FYEKMQ (reference sequence). The CDR3 protein is CATGIAGGKTDTQYF. DNA of the CDR3: TGTGCCACCGGAATAGCGGGGGGCAAAACAGATACGCAGTATTTT.

V and J are TRBV29-1 and TRBJ2-3; 8 positions match TRBD1. The germline V gene has CDR1 SQVTM and CDR2 ANQGSEA. CDR3 length: 14 residues. V gave up 4 bases and J gave up 0 bases; unmatched junction bases: 3. The CDR3 region has the DNA TGCAGCGTTGGGGACAGGCGGAGCACAGATACGCAGTATTTT. This codes for CSVGDRRSTDTQYF.

This sequence joins TRBV11-3 and TRBJ2-7; TRBD2 agrees at 9 bases. The V and J ends lost 6 bases and 4 bases, in that order; junction bases with no gene match: 13. This CDR3 is 16 amino acids long. Per germline, CDR1 SGHNT and CDR2 YENEEA. CDR3 DNA: TGTGCCAGCAGGGTGCATGTAGCGGGGGATTTATACGAGCAGTACTTC. This codes for CASRVHVAGDLYEQYF.

The V and J genes are TRBV27 and TRBJ2-5, with 7 nucleotides matching TRBD1. Germline trimming cut 5 bases from V and 5 bases from J; bases unmatched to any gene: 11. The CDR3 is 15 amino acids. CDR1 and CDR2 from the germline V gene are MNHEY and SMNVEV (reference sequence). The CDR3 here is CASSATTGPWETQYF. CDR3 in DNA: TGTGCCAGCAGTGCTACGACAGGGCCTTGGGAGACCCAGTACTTC.

This rearrangement joins TRBV11-2 to TRBJ2-7; 9 bases map to TRBD2. The CDR3 covers 16 residues. With V trimmed by 4 bases and J by 3 bases, 10 bases remained unmatched. In germline, CDR1 is SGHAT, CDR2 FQNNGV. The DNA for the CDR3 is TGTGCCAGCAGCTGGAGACTAGCGGCCTTCAACTACGAGCAGTACTTC. This sequence encodes CASSWRLAAFNYEQYF.

The genes are TRBV11-2 and TRBJ2-6; D unclear. CDR3 length equals 18 residues. Germline CDR1 SGHAT, CDR2 FQNNGV. V was shortened by 1 base and J by 2 bases, with 15 bases between the two germline ends. This CDR3 reads CASSLGQSRAAGANVLTF. The CDR3, as DNA: TGTGCCAGCAGCTTAGGACAATCCCGAGCTGCTGGGGCCAACGTCCTGACTTTC.

The chain combines TRBV7-2 with TRBJ2-4; D is undetermined. CDR1 and CDR2 from the germline V gene are SGHTA and FQGNSA. Trimming removed 0 bases from V and 7 bases from J, with 10 bases in between. The CDR3 runs 14 residues. The CDR3: CASSLAGLTNIQYF. Here the CDR3 DNA reads TGTGCCAGCAGCTTAGCCGGGTTGACCAACATTCAGTACTTC.

V usage is TRBV19 and J usage is TRBJ2-1, with 7 bases aligning to TRBD1. CDR3 length: 17 residues. The ends lost 4 bases at V and 9 bases at J; junction bases unmatched: 18. Germline lookup yields CDR1 LNHDA and CDR2 SQIVND (reference sequence). Here the CDR3 reads CASSTPPQGPRPGEQFF. DNA for the CDR3: TGTGCCAGTAGTACCCCGCCACAGGGGCCCCGCCCGGGTGAGCAGTTCTTC.

This clone occurred a few times. This chain links TRBV18 with TRBJ2-7, with a tentative D call TRBD2 (5 bases). Per the germline V gene, CDR1 is KGHSH and CDR2 is LQKENI. V was pared by 3 bases and J by 3 bases, with 15 bases between. The CDR3 is 15 residues long. Here the CDR3 reads CASSPSRGTIYEQYF. CDR3 DNA: TGTGCCAGCTCACCCTCCCGGGGTACAATCTACGAGCAGTACTTC.

The J gene is TRBJ1-3, the V gene TRBV5-1, with 7 bases lining up with TRBD1. The CDR3 has 15 residues. J gave up 0 bases and V 4 bases, and 4 bases lay outside the gene matches. Germline assignment: CDR1 SGHRS and CDR2 YFSETQ. CDR3 in amino acids: CASSRGQPSGNTIYF. The CDR3 bases are TGCGCCAGCAGCAGGGGACAGCCCTCTGGAAACACCATATATTTT. Full variable domain (missing parts from reference TRBV5-1 and TRBJ1-3): KAGVTQTPRYLIKTRGQQVTLSCSPISGHRSVSWYQQTPGQGLQFLFEYFSETQRNKGNFPGRFSGRQFSNSRSEMNVSTLELGDSALYLCASSRGQPSGNTIYFGEGSWLTVV.

V and J are TRBV5-4 and TRBJ2-5; TRBD2 aligns across 10 bases. The germline V gene has CDR1 SGHNT and CDR2 YYREEE (reference sequence). The ends lost 0 bases at V and 7 bases at J; junction bases unmatched: 6. The CDR3 loop spans 15 amino acids. In DNA, the CDR3 is TGTGCCAGCAGCTTGGGAAGCGGGGGGGAGGGGACCCAGTACTTC. Residues: CASSLGSGGEGTQYF.

The chain couples TRBV28 to TRBJ2-5; D is unresolved. CDR3 length equals 11 residues. CDR1 is MDHEN, CDR2 SYDVKM, per germline. The V and J ends lost 6 bases and 7 bases respectively, with 9 bases between them. The CDR3: CASSLTRTQYF. As DNA, the CDR3 is TGTGCCAGCAGCCTCACTCGGACCCAGTACTTC.

The CDR3 region has the DNA TGTGCCAGCAGTGACTCGCCTCGTAGCACAGATACGCAGTATTTT. Protein: CASSDSPRSTDTQYF. The genes are TRBV6-4 and TRBJ2-3; D gene uncertain. The CDR3 is 15 residues long. V lost 0 bases and J lost 0, with 7 bases in between. Germline V gene data show CDR1 as MRHNA and CDR2 as SNTAGT.

The table lists this clone with a few counts. The V gene is TRBV11-3, the J gene TRBJ2-7, with D maybe TRBD1 (5 bases). In germline, CDR1 is SGHNT, CDR2 YENEEA. This CDR3 contains 16 residues. The germline V and J ends were trimmed by 1 base and 2 bases, with 15 bases remaining between them. CDR3 amino acids: CASSLGWSETAYEQYF. The DNA for the CDR3 is TGTGCCAGCAGCTTAGGGTGGTCGGAGACAGCCTACGAGCAGTACTTC.

The chain couples TRBV4-1 to TRBJ2-1; 7 bases align to TRBD2. The CDR3 consists of 15 residues. Germline loops: CDR1 MGHRA, CDR2 YSYEKL. The J segment lost 2 bases and the V segment lost 4 bases, leaving 5 bases of the junction unmatched. The DNA of the CDR3 is TGCGCCAGCAGCCCAGCTAGCGGTCCCTACAATGAGCAGTTCTTC. Protein sequence: CASSPASGPYNEQFF.

This chain joins TRBV10-2 and TRBJ2-7, with TRBD2 matching 10 bases. The CDR3 runs to 13 residues. CDR1 is WSHSY and CDR2 is SAAADI in the germline V gene. The V segment lost 7 bases and the J segment 6 bases; nucleotides outside the gene matches: 6. This chain's CDR3 is CASTLAGAAEQYF. The CDR3 nucleotides read TGCGCCAGCACGCTAGCGGGAGCTGCCGAGCAGTACTTC.

The chain is built from TRBV19 and TRBJ2-3; maybe TRBD2 (7 bases). The germline gives CDR1 LNHDA, CDR2 SQIVND (reference sequence). V was trimmed by 7 bases and J by 1 base, leaving 15 bases between them. This CDR3 is 15 amino acids long. CDR3 sequence: CASTRGGAGTDTQYF. The DNA for the CDR3 is TGTGCCAGTACCCGTGGGGGGGCCGGCACAGATACGCAGTATTTT.

This clone was counted between two and nine times. The V and J genes are TRBV6-1 and TRBJ2-7; perhaps TRBD1 as D (6 bases). V lost 3 bases, J lost 2 bases, and 14 bases lay in between. This CDR3 comprises 15 residues. Germline V gives CDR1 MNHNS, CDR2 SASEGT. The CDR3 is CASSERTALPYEQYF. The CDR3 bases are TGTGCCAGCAGTGAGAGGACAGCTCTTCCCTACGAGCAGTACTTC.

This chain joins TRBV5-4 and TRBJ1-2; possible D gene TRBD1, 5 bases. V lost 0 bases and J lost 4, with 16 bases in between. This CDR3 comprises 16 residues. The V gene's germline CDR1 is SGHNT and CDR2 YYREEE (reference sequence). CDR3 sequence reads: CASSLGGSQVGYGYTF. The CDR3 nucleotides are TGTGCCAGCAGCTTGGGGGGGTCCCAGGTGGGCTATGGCTACACCTTC.